What follows is one TCR beta chain and its context. This sample is drawn from a study of blood T cell repertoires in COVID-19. Study processing details: The authors estimated nucleated cell counts from reference gene primer amplification. The repertoire was sequenced with immunoSEQ multiplex PCR; TCRdb's copy has only in-frame clones and lacks some. D and trimming were read from the DNA, whereas the V and J calls and clone size are those reported in that table. The top ten clones hold 3% of a sample with about 170,000 clones, less than 85% of them seen once. With V trimmed by 5 bases and J by 3 bases, 10 bases remained unmatched. The CDR3 covers 16 residues. Germline loops: CDR1 SEHNR, CDR2 FQNEAQ (reference sequence).

The TCR comes from a woman at least 80 years old with acute or convalescent COVID-19. Sequencing used peripheral blood. The chain has TRBV7-9 and TRBJ2-5; 9 nucleotides match TRBD1. CDR3 loop: CASSRPGTGSEETQYF. The CDR3 DNA sequence: TGTGCCAGCAGCCGTCCCGGGACAGGGTCAGAAGAGACCCAGTACTTC. The variable domain in full, completed from reference TRBV7-9 and TRBJ2-5, reads DTGVSQNPRHKITKRGQNVTFRCDPISEHNRLYWYRQTLGQGPEFLTYFQNEAQLEKSRLLSDRFSAERPKGSFSTLEIQRTEQGDSAMYLCASSRPGTGSEETQYFGPGTRLLVL.